The present T cell receptor beta chain was sequenced within a study of shared clonotypes between healthy human individuals. Germline V gene sequence: CDR1 LNHNV, CDR2 YYDKDF (reference sequence). CDR3 length equals 14 residues. V lost 0 bases and J lost 3, with 9 bases in between. Positive CCR7 selection of CD45RO-negative cells yielded the naive CD8 cells, and terminally differentiated effector memory CD45RA+ cells were excluded. Worth noting for this clone: Its specificity is not known.

Overall study results and limits: On the whole, naive subsets had larger estimated richness than memory subsets had.

Profiled with immunoSEQ multiplex PCR; TCRdb holds only in-frame clones, not every one. The table lists 2 million or so clones, less than 95% of them singletons. The sample taken for sequencing was naive CD8+ T cells sorted from blood. This clonotype was obtained from a man younger than 30 in good health. J is TRBJ2-7 and V is TRBV15, with D unresolved. The CDR3 spells CATSRDGFGYEQYF. CDR3 in DNA: TGTGCCACCAGCAGAGACGGTTTCGGCTACGAGCAGTACTTC.